These 19 T cell receptor beta chains share one sample of origin, sequenced in a study of blood T cell repertoires in COVID-19. Method: immunoSEQ multiplex PCR; TCRdb's copy keeps in-frame clones and lacks some. Here the sample spans 300,000 to 400,000 clones, about nine tenths being singletons. Sequencing input: peripheral blood. The source of these receptors is a man aged 25 to 40 with COVID-19, enrolled during active disease.

The V gene is TRBV11-2, the J gene TRBJ2-7, with 8 bases aligning to TRBD1. After removal of 5 bases from V and 3 bases from J, the junction contained 18 bases not matched to a gene. The CDR3 is 18 amino acids. Germline V CDR1 and CDR2: SGHAT, FQNNGV. The CDR3 loop is CASSDKARVGQVLYEQYF. The CDR3 coding sequence is TGTGCCAGCAGCGACAAGGCGCGAGTGGGACAGGTTCTCTACGAGCAGTACTTC.

The chain joins TRBV7-9 to TRBJ2-7; 14 bases are a match to TRBD2. Trimming at V came to 5 bases and at J to 6 bases, leaving 6 bases not matched to a gene. The V gene's germline CDR1 is SEHNR and CDR2 FQNEAQ (reference sequence). This CDR3 is 15 amino acids long. The DNA of the CDR3 is TGTGCCAGCAGCCTGGGACTAGCGGGAGTCGGCGAGCAGTACTTC. Its protein is CASSLGLAGVGEQYF.

This sequence joins TRBV27 and TRBJ2-5, with D hard to call. The CDR3 consists of 15 residues. V shed 4 bases and J shed 1 base, with 13 bases lying between them. Per the germline V gene, CDR1 is MNHEY and CDR2 is SMNVEV (reference sequence). CDR3 protein: CASSSSLQRQETQYF. CDR3 nucleotide sequence: TGTGCCAGCAGTTCTTCCCTCCAGCGCCAAGAGACCCAGTACTTC.

V and J are TRBV19 and TRBJ2-1; 8 positions match TRBD1. J was trimmed by 9 bases and V by 5 bases; bases with no gene match: 3. Germline CDR1 LNHDA, CDR2 SQIVND (reference sequence). The CDR3 is made up of 12 amino acids. DNA for the CDR3: TGTGCCAGTAGTTACCAGGGGGCTGAGCAGTTCTTC. This translates into CASSYQGAEQFF.

Only one count was recorded for this clone. V usage is TRBV29-1 and J usage is TRBJ1-2; D is possibly TRBD1 (6 bases). Germline lookup yields CDR1 SQVTM and CDR2 ANQGSEA. The CDR3 has 10 residues. Trimming removed 5 bases at V and 6 bases at J, with 7 bases between. CDR3 nucleotides: TGCAGCGTTCCAGGGGATGGCTACACCTTC. This sequence encodes CSVPGDGYTF.

This chain links TRBV7-3 with TRBJ1-1; D gene uncertain. From germline, CDR1 is SGHTA and CDR2 FQGTGA. The V end was cut by 3 bases, the J end by 5 bases, with 10 bases between. CDR3 length: 13 residues. This CDR3 is CASSLGRRTEAFF. DNA of the CDR3: TGTGCCAGCAGCTTGGGGAGGAGGACTGAAGCTTTCTTT.

This clone was counted a single time. The chain joins TRBV10-3 to TRBJ1-3; perhaps TRBD1 as D (5 bases). Germline V gives CDR1 ENHRY, CDR2 SYGVKD. This CDR3 contains 15 residues. The germline V and J ends were trimmed by 5 bases and 0 bases, with 11 bases remaining between them. The CDR3, as DNA: TGTGCCATCAGTCGCCAGGGACTCTCTGGAAACACCATATATTTT. It yields the protein CAISRQGLSGNTIYF.

V usage is TRBV5-4 and J usage is TRBJ1-1; D gene ambiguous. V was cut by 4 bases and J by 8 bases, with 21 bases left in between. Germline V gene sequence: CDR1 SGHNT, CDR2 YYREEE (reference sequence). The CDR3 is made up of 15 amino acids. CDR3 in amino acids: CASSQTHARSPEAFF. CDR3 bases: TGTGCCAGCAGCCAAACCCACGCGAGGTCACCCGAAGCTTTCTTT.

The chain combines TRBV4-3 with TRBJ2-5, with a possible D match to TRBD2 (6 bases). Per germline, CDR1 LGHNA and CDR2 YSLEER. Trimming pared 0 bases from V and 5 bases from J, leaving 13 bases between. This CDR3 spans 15 amino acids. CDR3 sequence (DNA): TGCGCCAGCAGCCAAGATACGACTAGGAGGGAGACCCAGTACTTC. Amino acids: CASSQDTTRRETQYF.

This clone was counted only a few times. The rearrangement joins TRBV4-2 to TRBJ1-2, with D unresolved. CDR3 length: 14 amino acids. V lost 1 base and J lost 3, with 9 bases in between. The germline V gene encodes CDR1 LGHNA and CDR2 YNFKEQ. The CDR3 is CASSQVGEDYGYTF. DNA for the CDR3: TGTGCCAGCAGCCAAGTTGGGGAGGACTATGGCTACACCTTC.

The chain has TRBV5-4 and TRBJ1-2; D gene ambiguous. The CDR3 extends over 14 amino acids. CDR1 is SGHNT, CDR2 YYREEE, per germline (reference sequence). Trimming left V 0 bases short and J 7 bases short, with 13 bases between. The CDR3, as DNA: TGTGCCAGCAGCTTGGACAGTTTGAAAGGTGGCTACACCTTC. It specifies CASSLDSLKGGYTF.

The chain couples TRBV6-2 or TRBV6-3 to TRBJ1-6; no firm D call. The germline gives CDR1 MNHEY, CDR2 SVGEGT. CDR3 size: 16 residues. The V and J ends lost 0 bases and 5 bases respectively, with 11 bases between them. CDR3 loop: CASSYSFQVHNSPLHF. The CDR3 DNA reads TGTGCCAGCAGTTACTCGTTCCAGGTCCATAATTCACCCCTCCACTTT.

V usage is TRBV5-1 and J usage is TRBJ2-6; TRBD1 matches at 7 bases. The trim removed 7 bases at V and 6 bases at J, leaving 1 base unmatched. Germline CDR1 reads SGHRS; CDR2 reads YFSETQ. The CDR3 is 12 amino acids. The CDR3 here is CASGTEANVLTF. The CDR3 nucleotides are TGCGCCAGCGGGACAGAGGCCAACGTCCTGACTTTC.

The rearrangement uses TRBV4-2 and TRBJ1-4; D ambiguous. Germline assignment: CDR1 LGHNA and CDR2 YNFKEQ. The CDR3 totals 14 residues. Trimming pared 1 base from V and 4 bases from J, leaving 7 bases between. The CDR3 bases are TGTGCCAGCAGCCAAGCGCGAGATAATGAAAAACTGTTTTTT. The encoded protein is CASSQARDNEKLFF.

This sequence joins TRBV5-5 and TRBJ2-3; tentatively, D is TRBD2 (7 bases). CDR3 length: 16 residues. Germline CDR1 is SGHKS and CDR2 is YYEKEE (reference sequence). V was pared by 1 base and J by 2 bases, with 14 bases between. CDR3 loop: CASSLRGAIFTDTQYF. The CDR3 DNA is TGTGCCAGCAGCTTGCGGGGGGCGATTTTCACAGATACGCAGTATTTT. Complete variable domain (other parts from reference TRBV5-5 and TRBJ2-3): DAGVTQSPTHLIKTRGQQVTLRCSPISGHKSVSWYQQVLGQGPQFIFQYYEKEERGRGNFPDRFSARQFPNYSSELNVNALLLGDSALYLCASSLRGAIFTDTQYFGPGTRLTVL.

The rearrangement uses TRBV30 and TRBJ1-6; TRBD1 aligns across 8 bases. V trimming: 5 bases; J trimming: 4 bases; junction bases outside the gene matches: 16. The CDR3 covers 18 residues. Germline CDR1 and CDR2: GTSNPN and SVGIG (reference sequence). Written as DNA, the CDR3 is TGTGCCTGGTGCACGACGACCCGGGACAGGACGTATAATTCACCCCTCCACTTT. This gives the protein CAWCTTTRDRTYNSPLHF.

V usage is TRBV28 and J usage is TRBJ2-1, with 14 bases fitting TRBD2. The germline CDR1 and CDR2 sequences are MDHEN and SYDVKM. V shed 6 bases and J 1 base; nucleotides not matched to a gene: 17. The CDR3 consists of 21 residues. CDR3 DNA sequence: TGTGCCAGCAGACCACCAAAGGGACTAGCGGGAGAAGGAGGATCCTACAATGAGCAGTTCTTC. Amino acids: CASRPPKGLAGEGGSYNEQFF.

The chain combines TRBV9 with TRBJ2-1; 12 bases match TRBD2. CDR1 is SGDLS, CDR2 YYNGEE, per germline. V was pared by 0 bases and J by 9 bases, with 7 bases of the junction left unmatched. The CDR3 sequence is 16 residues long. This CDR3 reads CASSVGSSGGAVEQFF. The CDR3 bases are TGTGCCAGCAGCGTAGGATCTAGCGGGGGGGCCGTTGAGCAGTTCTTC.

CDR3 DNA sequence: TGTGCCAGCAGCCGACTAGCGGGAGATGGCGAGCAGTACTTC. This sequence encodes CASSRLAGDGEQYF. This rearrangement joins TRBV7-3 to TRBJ2-7; TRBD2 matches at 12 bases. Germline V gene data show CDR1 as SGHTA and CDR2 as FQGTGA. The V segment lost 5 bases and the J segment 6 bases; nucleotides outside the gene matches: 5. The CDR3 sequence is 14 residues long.